This TCR beta chain was obtained from a study of T cell repertoires in cytomegalovirus infection. For the study at large: Alongside well-studied HLA-B-restricted CMV epitopes, recently identified HLA-C-restricted CMV epitopes were also used. From public TCR beta signatures came an indication of both CMV infection and matching HLA type.

A single record per CDR3 protein comes from TCRdb applying MiXCR to the reads. This table holds roughly 700,000 distinct CDR3 sequences, around 31% found once. Regarding the study as a whole: There were carriers of CMV plus the relevant HLA, and cumulative public TCR beta family frequency identified them. CMV-specific TCR beta clonotypes restricted by HLA-C were the ones dominating the ex vivo response.

The CDR3 runs to 15 residues. The germline V gene has CDR1 DFQATT and CDR2 SNEGSKA (reference sequence). The V end lost 3 bases, the J end lost 8 bases, and 17 bases lay between the germline ends. This clonotype came up a few times. Its specificity is unknown. The clonotype was recovered from a human donor in good health (CMV status not recorded). Some clones in this sample may be carry-over from other donors' samples. Here the sequenced sample was cultured PBMCs, taken from culture after CMV antigen stimulation. The chain employs TRBV20-1 and TRBJ1-6; maybe TRBD1 (5 bases). The CDR3 protein is CSASRDPGRDSPLHF. Here the CDR3 DNA reads TGCAGTGCTAGCCGGGACCCGGGTAGGGATTCACCCCTCCACTTT.